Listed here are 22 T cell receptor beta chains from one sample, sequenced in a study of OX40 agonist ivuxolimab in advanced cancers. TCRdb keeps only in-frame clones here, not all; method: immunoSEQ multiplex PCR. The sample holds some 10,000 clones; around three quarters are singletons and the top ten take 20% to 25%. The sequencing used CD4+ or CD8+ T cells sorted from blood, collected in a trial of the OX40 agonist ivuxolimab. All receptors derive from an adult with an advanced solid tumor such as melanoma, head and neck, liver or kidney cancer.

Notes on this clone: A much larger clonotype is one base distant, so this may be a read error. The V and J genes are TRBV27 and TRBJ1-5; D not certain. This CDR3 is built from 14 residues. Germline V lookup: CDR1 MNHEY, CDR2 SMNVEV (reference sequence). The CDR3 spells CTSSLVGLNQPQHF. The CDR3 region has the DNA TGTACCAGCAGTTTAGTCGGATTAAATCAGCCCCAGCATTTT.

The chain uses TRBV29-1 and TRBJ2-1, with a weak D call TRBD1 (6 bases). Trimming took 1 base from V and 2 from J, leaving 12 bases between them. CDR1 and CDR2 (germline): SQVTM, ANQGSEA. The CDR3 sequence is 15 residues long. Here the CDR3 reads CSVEGDQGTYNEQFF. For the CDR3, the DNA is TGCAGCGTTGAAGGGGATCAGGGGACCTACAATGAGCAGTTCTTC.

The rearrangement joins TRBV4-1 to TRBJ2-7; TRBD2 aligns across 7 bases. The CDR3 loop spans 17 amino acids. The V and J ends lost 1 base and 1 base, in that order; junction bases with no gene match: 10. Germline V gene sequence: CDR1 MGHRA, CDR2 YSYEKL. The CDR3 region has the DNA TGCGCCAGCAGCCAAGCGCAAAAGGCTAGCGGTTCCTACGAGCAGTACTTC. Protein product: CASSQAQKASGSYEQYF.

CDR3: CASTKRRDREGEQYF. The CDR3, as DNA: TGTGCCAGCACCAAAAGAAGGGACAGGGAAGGCGAGCAGTACTTC. This sequence joins TRBV6-1 and TRBJ2-7, with TRBD1 matching over 9 bases. This CDR3 spans 15 amino acids. Germline CDR1 reads MNHNS; CDR2 reads SASEGT. J was trimmed by 6 bases and V by 7 bases; bases with no gene match: 13.

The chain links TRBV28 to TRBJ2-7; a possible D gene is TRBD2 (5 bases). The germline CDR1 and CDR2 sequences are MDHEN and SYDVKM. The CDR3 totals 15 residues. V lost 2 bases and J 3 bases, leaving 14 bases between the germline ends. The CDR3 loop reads CASSLVAAGLYEQYF. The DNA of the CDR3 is TGTGCCAGCAGTTTAGTGGCGGCGGGCCTCTACGAGCAGTACTTC.

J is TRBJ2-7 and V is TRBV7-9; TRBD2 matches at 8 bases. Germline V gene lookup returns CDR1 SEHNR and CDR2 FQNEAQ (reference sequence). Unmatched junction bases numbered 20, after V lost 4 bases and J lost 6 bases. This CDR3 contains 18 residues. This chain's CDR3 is CASSSTPGRASRAGEQYF. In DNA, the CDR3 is TGTGCCAGCAGCTCAACCCCCGGGAGGGCCAGTCGGGCCGGCGAGCAGTACTTC.

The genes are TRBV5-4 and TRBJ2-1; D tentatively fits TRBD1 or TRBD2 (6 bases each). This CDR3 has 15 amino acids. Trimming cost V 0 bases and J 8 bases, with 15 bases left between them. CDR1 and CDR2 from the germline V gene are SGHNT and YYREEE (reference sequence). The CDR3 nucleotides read TGTGCCAGCAGCTTGGATCGGGGGCTAAACGATGAGCAGTTCTTC. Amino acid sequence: CASSLDRGLNDEQFF. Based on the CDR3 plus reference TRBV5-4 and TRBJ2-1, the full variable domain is ETGVTQSPTHLIKTRGQQVTLRCSSQSGHNTVSWYQQALGQGPQFIFQYYREEENGRGNFPPRFSGLQFPNYSSELNVNALELDDSALYLCASSLDRGLNDEQFFGPGTRLTVL.

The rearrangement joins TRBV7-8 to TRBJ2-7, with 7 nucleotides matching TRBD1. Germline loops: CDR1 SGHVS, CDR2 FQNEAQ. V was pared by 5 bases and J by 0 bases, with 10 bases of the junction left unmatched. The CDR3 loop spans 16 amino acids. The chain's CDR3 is CASSGRSDRHSYEQYF. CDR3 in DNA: TGTGCCAGCAGCGGAAGATCGGACAGGCACTCCTACGAGCAGTACTTC.

This CDR3 is CATSSNTGELFF. The CDR3 DNA sequence: TGTGCCACCAGCTCGAACACCGGGGAGCTGTTTTTT. This chain joins TRBV15 and TRBJ2-2, with D uncertain. The ends were cut back, 5 bases at V and 0 bases at J, with 1 base in the middle. The CDR3 covers 12 residues. CDR1 and CDR2 from the germline V gene are LNHNV and YYDKDF (reference sequence). Supplemented by reference TRBV15 and TRBJ2-2, the full variable domain reads DAMVIQNPRYQVTQFGKPVTLSCSQTLNHNVMYWYQQKSSQAPKLLFHYYDKDFNNEADTPDNFQSRRPNTSFCFLDIRSPGLGDTAMYLCATSSNTGELFFGEGSRLTVL.

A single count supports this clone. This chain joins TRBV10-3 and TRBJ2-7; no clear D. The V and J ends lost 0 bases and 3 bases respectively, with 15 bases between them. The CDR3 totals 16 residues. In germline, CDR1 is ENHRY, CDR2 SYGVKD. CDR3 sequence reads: CAISESISGPYYEQYF. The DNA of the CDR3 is TGTGCCATCAGTGAGTCGATCTCAGGACCTTACTACGAGCAGTACTTC.

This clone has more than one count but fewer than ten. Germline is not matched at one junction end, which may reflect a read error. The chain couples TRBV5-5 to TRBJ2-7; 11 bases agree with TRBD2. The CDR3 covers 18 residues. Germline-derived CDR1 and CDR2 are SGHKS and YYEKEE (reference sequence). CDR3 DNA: TGCGCCAGCAGCCAAGACCTAGCGGGAGGTCTGTTATCCTACGAGCAGTACTTC. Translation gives CASSQDLAGGLLSYEQYF.

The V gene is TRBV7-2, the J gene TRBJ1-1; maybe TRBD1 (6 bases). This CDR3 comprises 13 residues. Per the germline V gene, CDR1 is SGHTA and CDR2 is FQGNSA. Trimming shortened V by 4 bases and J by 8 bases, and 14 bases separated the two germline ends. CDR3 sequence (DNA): TGTGCCAGCAGCTCCTGGGGGCAGATGGAAGCTTTCTTT. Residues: CASSSWGQMEAFF. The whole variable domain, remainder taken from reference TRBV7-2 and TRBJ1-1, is GAGVSQSPSNKVTEKGKDVELRCDPISGHTALYWYRQSLGQGLEFLIYFQGNSAPDKSGLPSDRFSAERTGGSVSTLTIQRTQQEDSAVYLCASSSWGQMEAFFGQGTRLTVV.

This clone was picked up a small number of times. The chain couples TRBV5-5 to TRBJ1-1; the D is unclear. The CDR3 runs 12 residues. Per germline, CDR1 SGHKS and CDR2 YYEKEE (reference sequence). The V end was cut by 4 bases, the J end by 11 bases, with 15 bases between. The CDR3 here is CASSPDDGKAFF. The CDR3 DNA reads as TGTGCCAGCAGCCCAGATGACGGGAAGGCTTTCTTT.

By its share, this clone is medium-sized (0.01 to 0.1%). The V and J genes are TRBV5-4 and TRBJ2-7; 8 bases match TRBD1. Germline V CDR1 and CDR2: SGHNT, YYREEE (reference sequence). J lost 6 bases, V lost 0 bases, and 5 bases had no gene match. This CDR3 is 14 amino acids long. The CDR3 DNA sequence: TGTGCCAGCAGCTTGGGGACAGGGTACTCCGAGCAGTACTTC. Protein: CASSLGTGYSEQYF.

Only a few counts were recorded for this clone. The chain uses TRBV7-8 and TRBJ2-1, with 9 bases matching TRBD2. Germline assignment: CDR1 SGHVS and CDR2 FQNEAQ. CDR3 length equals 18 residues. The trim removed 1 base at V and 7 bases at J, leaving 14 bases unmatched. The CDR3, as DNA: TGTGCCAGCAGCTTAGACCTGGGCGGGAGGGCCGTTTTTAATGAGCAGTTCTTC. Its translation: CASSLDLGGRAVFNEQFF.

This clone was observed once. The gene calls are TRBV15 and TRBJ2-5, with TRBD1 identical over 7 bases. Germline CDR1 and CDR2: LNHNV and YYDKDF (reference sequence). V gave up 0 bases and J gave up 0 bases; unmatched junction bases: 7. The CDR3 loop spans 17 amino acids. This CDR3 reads CATSRDERDSYQETQYF. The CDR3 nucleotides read TGTGCCACCAGCAGAGATGAGAGGGACAGCTACCAAGAGACCCAGTACTTC. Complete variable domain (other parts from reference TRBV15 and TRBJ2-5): DAMVIQNPRYQVTQFGKPVTLSCSQTLNHNVMYWYQQKSSQAPKLLFHYYDKDFNNEADTPDNFQSRRPNTSFCFLDIRSPGLGDTAMYLCATSRDERDSYQETQYFGPGTRLLVL.

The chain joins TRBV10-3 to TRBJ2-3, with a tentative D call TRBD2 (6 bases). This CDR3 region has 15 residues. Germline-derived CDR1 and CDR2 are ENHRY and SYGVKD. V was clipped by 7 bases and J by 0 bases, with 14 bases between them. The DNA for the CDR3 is TGTGCCATCACCCCGGACTACGCTAGCACAGATACGCAGTATTTT. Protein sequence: CAITPDYASTDTQYF.

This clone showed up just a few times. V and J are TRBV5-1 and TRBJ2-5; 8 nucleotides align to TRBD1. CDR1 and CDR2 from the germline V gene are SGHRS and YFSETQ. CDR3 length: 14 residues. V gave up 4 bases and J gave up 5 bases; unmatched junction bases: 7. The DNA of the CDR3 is TGCGCCAGCAGCCCGTCAGGGGGCTTGGAGACCCAGTACTTC. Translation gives CASSPSGGLETQYF.

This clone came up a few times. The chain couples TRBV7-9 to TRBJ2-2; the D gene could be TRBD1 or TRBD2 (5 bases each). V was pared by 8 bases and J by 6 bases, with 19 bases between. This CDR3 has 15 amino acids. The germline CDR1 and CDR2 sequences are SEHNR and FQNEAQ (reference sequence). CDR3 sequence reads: CASGIPGYGAGELFF. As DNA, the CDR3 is TGTGCCAGCGGGATTCCAGGGTACGGGGCCGGGGAGCTGTTTTTT.

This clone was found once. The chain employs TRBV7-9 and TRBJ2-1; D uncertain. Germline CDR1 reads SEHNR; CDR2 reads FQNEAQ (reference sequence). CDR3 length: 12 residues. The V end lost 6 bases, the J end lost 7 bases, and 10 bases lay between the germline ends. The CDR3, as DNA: TGTGCCAGCAGGGGTTTAGGGAATGAGCAGTTCTTC. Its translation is CASRGLGNEQFF.

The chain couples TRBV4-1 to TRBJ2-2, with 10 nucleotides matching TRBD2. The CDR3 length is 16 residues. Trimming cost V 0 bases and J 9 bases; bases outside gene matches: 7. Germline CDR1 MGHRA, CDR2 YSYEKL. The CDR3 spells CASSQDKASGSWELFF. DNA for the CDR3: TGCGCCAGCAGCCAAGATAAGGCTAGCGGGAGTTGGGAGCTGTTTTTT.

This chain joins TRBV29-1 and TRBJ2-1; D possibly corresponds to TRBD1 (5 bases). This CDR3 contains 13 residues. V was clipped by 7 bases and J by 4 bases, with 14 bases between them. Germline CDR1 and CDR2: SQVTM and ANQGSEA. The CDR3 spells CSGTGVNYNEQFF. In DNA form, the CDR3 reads TGCAGCGGTACAGGAGTTAATTACAATGAGCAGTTCTTC.